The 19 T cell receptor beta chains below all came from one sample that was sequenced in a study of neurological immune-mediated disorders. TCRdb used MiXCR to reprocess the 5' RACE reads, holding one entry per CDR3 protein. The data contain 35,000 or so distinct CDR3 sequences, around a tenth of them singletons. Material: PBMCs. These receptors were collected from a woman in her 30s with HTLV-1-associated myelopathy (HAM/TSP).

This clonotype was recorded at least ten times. CDR3 in DNA: TGCAGTGCTAGTGACCCTTTCACTAGCGGGGGGGCCTACGAGCAGTACTTC. Protein: CSASDPFTSGGAYEQYF. The V gene is TRBV20-1, the J gene TRBJ2-7; 13 nucleotides agree with TRBD2. The V gene's germline CDR1 is DFQATT and CDR2 SNEGSKA (reference sequence). The J segment lost 2 bases and the V segment lost 3 bases, leaving 10 bases of the junction unmatched. CDR3 size: 17 residues.

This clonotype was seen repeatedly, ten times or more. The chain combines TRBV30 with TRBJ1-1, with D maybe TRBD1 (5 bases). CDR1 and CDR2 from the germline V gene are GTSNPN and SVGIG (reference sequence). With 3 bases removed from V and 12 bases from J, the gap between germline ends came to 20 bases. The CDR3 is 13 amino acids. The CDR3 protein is CAWSLRSAGRTFF. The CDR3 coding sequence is TGTGCCTGGAGCCTAAGATCGGCGGGGCGAACTTTCTTT.

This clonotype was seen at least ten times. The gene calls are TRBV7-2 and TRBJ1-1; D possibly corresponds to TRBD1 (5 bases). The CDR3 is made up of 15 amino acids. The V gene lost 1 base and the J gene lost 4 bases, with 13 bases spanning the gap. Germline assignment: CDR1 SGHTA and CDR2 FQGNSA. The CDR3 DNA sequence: TGTGCCAGCAGCTTAGAAGCAGGGTCCGCCACTGAAGCTTTCTTT. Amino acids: CASSLEAGSATEAFF. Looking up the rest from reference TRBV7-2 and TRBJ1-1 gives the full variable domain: GAGVSQSPSNKVTEKGKDVELRCDPISGHTALYWYRQSLGQGLEFLIYFQGNSAPDKSGLPSDRFSAERTGGSVSTLTIQRTQQEDSAVYLCASSLEAGSATEAFFGQGTRLTVV.

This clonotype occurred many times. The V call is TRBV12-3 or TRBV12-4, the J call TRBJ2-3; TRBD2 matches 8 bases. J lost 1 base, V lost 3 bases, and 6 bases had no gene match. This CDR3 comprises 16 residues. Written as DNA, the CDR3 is TGTGCCAGCAGTTTCGCGGGGGGCGACCGCACAGATACGCAGTATTTT. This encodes CASSFAGGDRTDTQYF.

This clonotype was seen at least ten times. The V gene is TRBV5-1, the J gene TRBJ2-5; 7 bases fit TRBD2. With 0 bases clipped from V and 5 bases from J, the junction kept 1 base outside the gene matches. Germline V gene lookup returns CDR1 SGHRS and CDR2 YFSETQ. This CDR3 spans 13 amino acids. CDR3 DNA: TGCGCCAGCAGCTTGGCGCGGGGGGAGACCCAGTACTTC. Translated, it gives CASSLARGETQYF.

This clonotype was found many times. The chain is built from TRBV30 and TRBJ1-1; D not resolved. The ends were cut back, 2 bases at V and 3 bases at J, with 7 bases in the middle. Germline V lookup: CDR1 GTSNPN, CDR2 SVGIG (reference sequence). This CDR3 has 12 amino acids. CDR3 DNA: TGTGCCTGGAGTTTACGCTACACTGAAGCTTTCTTT. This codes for CAWSLRYTEAFF.

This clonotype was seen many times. DNA for the CDR3: TGCAGTGGATCAGCGGGTTACGAGCAGTACTTC. This translates into CSGSAGYEQYF. V gene TRBV20-1 combines with J gene TRBJ2-7; a weak D match, TRBD2 (6 bases). Germline V gene data show CDR1 as DFQATT and CDR2 as SNEGSKA (reference sequence). V lost 7 bases, J lost 4 bases, and 11 bases lay in between. The CDR3 spans 11 residues.

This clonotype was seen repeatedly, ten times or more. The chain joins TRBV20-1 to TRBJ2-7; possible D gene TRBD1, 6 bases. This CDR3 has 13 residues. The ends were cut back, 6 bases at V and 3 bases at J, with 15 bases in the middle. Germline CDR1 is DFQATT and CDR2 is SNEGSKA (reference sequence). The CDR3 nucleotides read TGCAGTGCCCCGGACAGCGACTACTACGAGCAGTACTTC. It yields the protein CSAPDSDYYEQYF.

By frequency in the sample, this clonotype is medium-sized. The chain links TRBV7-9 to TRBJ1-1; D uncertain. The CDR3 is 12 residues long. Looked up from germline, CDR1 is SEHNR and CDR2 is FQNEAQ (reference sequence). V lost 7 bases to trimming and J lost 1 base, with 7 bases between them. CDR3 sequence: CASTSTNTEAFF. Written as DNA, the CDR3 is TGTGCCAGCACCTCGACGAACACTGAAGCTTTCTTT.

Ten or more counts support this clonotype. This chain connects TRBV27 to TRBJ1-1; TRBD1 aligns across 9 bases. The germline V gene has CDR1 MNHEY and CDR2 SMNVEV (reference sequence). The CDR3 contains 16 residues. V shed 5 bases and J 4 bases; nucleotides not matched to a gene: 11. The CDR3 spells CASSHRRTGEGTEAFF. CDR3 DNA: TGTGCCAGCAGTCACAGACGGACAGGGGAGGGCACTGAAGCTTTCTTT.

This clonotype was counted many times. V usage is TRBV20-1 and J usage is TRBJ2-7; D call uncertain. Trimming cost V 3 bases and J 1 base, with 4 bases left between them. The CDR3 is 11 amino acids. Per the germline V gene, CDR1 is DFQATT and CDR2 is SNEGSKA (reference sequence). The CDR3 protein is CSARRSYEQYF. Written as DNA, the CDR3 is TGCAGTGCTAGGAGATCCTACGAGCAGTACTTC.

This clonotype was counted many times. CDR3 amino acids: CASSPQGPGANVLTF. CDR3 nucleotides: TGCGCCAGCAGCCCCCAGGGGCCTGGGGCCAACGTCCTGACTTTC. The chain employs TRBV5-1 and TRBJ2-6; D is possibly TRBD1 (6 bases). Per the germline V gene, CDR1 is SGHRS and CDR2 is YFSETQ. The V gene lost 4 bases and the J gene lost 2 bases, with 10 bases spanning the gap. The CDR3 sequence is 15 residues long.

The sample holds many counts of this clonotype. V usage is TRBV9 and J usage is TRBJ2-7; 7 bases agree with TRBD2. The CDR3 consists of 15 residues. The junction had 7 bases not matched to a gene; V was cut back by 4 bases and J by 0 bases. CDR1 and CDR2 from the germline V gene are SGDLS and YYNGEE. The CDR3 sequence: CASSLREASSYEQYF. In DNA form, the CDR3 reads TGTGCCAGCAGCCTCCGGGAGGCCAGCTCCTACGAGCAGTACTTC.

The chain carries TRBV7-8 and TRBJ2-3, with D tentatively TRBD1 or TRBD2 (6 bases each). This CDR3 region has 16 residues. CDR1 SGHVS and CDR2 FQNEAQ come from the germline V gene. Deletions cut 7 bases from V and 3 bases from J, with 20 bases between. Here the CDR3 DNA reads TGTGCCAGCATCTTGGGGCTGGGGGGCCGTACAGATACGCAGTATTTT. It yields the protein CASILGLGGRTDTQYF.

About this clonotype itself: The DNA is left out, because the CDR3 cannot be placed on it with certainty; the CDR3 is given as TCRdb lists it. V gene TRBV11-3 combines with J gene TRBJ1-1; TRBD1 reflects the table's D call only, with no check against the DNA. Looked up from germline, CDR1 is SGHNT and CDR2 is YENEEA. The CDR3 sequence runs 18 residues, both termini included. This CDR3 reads CASSFYICSARGNTEAFF.

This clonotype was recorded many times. The CDR3 DNA reads TGCAGCGTTGAAACCGGTTCCTACGAGCAGTACTTC. Its translation: CSVETGSYEQYF. The genes are TRBV29-1 and TRBJ2-7; D ambiguous. CDR1 and CDR2 from the germline V gene are SQVTM and ANQGSEA. The CDR3 is 12 amino acids. V lost 2 bases to trimming and J lost 1 base, with 6 bases between them.

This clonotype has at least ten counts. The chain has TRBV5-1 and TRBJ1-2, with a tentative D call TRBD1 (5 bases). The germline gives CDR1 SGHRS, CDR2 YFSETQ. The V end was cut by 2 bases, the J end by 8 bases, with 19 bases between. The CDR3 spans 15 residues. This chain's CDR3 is CASSFGAMKTGGYTF. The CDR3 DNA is TGCGCCAGCAGCTTCGGGGCGATGAAAACAGGAGGCTACACCTTC.

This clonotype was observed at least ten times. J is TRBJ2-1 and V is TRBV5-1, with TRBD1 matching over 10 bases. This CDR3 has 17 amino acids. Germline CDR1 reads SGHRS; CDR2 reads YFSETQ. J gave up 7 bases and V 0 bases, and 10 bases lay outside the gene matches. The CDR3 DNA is TGCGCCAGCAGCTTGGGAGGTGGGACAGGGGAGTTTAATGAGCAGTTCTTC. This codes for CASSLGGGTGEFNEQFF.

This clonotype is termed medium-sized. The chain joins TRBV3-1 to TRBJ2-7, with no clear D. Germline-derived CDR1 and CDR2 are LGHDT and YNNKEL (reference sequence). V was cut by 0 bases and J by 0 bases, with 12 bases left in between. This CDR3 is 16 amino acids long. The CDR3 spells CASSQDSSFLSYEQYF. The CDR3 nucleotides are TGTGCCAGCAGCCAAGACTCCTCCTTCCTCTCCTACGAGCAGTACTTC.